This TCR beta chain was sequenced for a study of T cells in Graves' hyperthyroidism and ophthalmopathy (dated by TCRdb to about 2019). Background on the whole study: Peripheral blood samples were taken at initial diagnosis, before any treatment was given. The roughly 100 discovery patients were divided at random into training and test sets in a 7:3 ratio. According to the paper, TCR Vbeta CDR3 sequencing was carried out on roughly 130 peripheral blood samples, which came from 40 to 45 ophthalmopathy, 75 or so hyperthyroidism and 17 progressor patients. TCR V-J signatures able to tell the groups apart were searched for in a discovery cohort of 100 patients, of whom more than 40 had Graves' ophthalmopathy and 57 had stable Graves' hyperthyroidism. In addition, the study compared T-cell repertoires in thyroid tissue and in blood from about six Graves' hyperthyroidism patients. Prospective prediction of ophthalmopathy was tested in an independent validation cohort consisting of 18 hyperthyroidism patients and some 17 patients who later progressed to ophthalmopathy. Once sampling was done, hyperthyroidism patients were given methimazole at a starting dose of 30 mg daily, whereas ophthalmopathy patients were given high-dose intravenous methylprednisolone.

The CDR3, from cysteine to phenylalanine, totals 11 residues. Only CDR3 DNA remains: 33 bases, in frame from the first base. V drops 6 bases and J drops 8 bases, leaving 11 bases in between. At least ten counts were recorded for this clonotype. Its antigen is still unknown. One base away there is no much larger clone; base qualities are not given. Amplification of TCR beta CDR3 regions was carried out from RNA transcripts. A first-round RT-PCR of the TCR CDR3 used the HTBI primer set with the Qiagen OneStep RT-PCR kit. Libraries were constructed in a second round of multiplex PCR, after which size selection and purification were carried out. Sequencing of the libraries was done on an Illumina HiSeq2000 using paired-end 100 bp reads. The original pipeline was this. SOAPnuke was used to process the raw data, with reads discarded if the reads contained adapters or uncalled bases, had a mean Phred below 15, or lacked an exact constant-primer or identifier match. High-quality paired reads were merged with COPE v1.2.5, and unique nucleotide sequences were defined as clonotypes. MiTCR v1.1 was used to align the clonotypes against IMGT TRBV, TRBD and TRBJ reference segments. Analysis was restricted to V-J combinations with a frequency above 0.0001, which covered roughly 99% of repertoires. The TCS score was defined as the ratio of F50 (clonal expansion) to E x V (chaos), calculated using BLOSUM62-based TCRdist between CDR3 peptides within each V-J. Welch's t-statistics and random forest reduced 514 V-J features to about 12, which were used in a naive Bayes classifier (R e1071). The raw public data were reprocessed by TCRdb itself: fastp quality trimming at Q25, MiXCR clonotype calling, in-frame beta chains only. Merged by CDR3 protein, the rows form single entries marked with the most common genes and DNA. The V and J calls follow TCRdb's processing rather than the paper's. Recorded for this sample are a few hundred thousand distinct CDR3 sequences; 18% of them occurred a single time. The top ten clonotypes cover 35% to 50% of the sample.

Points the paper makes about the study in general: Most expanded thyroid clonotypes (frequency above 0.001) were also detected in blood, suggesting blood repertoires may reflect thyroid immune responses. No statistical method was used to fix the sample size in advance, and group allocation was not hidden from the investigators. During validation, the model predicted progression to ophthalmopathy a median of roughly 7.1 months ahead of onset, with almost 71% sensitivity and 72% to 85% specificity. Ophthalmopathy was separated from stable hyperthyroidism by a 13 V-J signature model, with 87.88% sensitivity and about 84% specificity obtained in cross-validation and 80%/75% obtained in testing.

Moderately to severely active disease, a Clinical Activity Score of at least 3, a NOSPECS grade of at least 4, and a duration under 3 months were present in ophthalmopathy patients. Exclusion was applied to patients with uncontrolled infections, other autoimmune diseases, pregnancy or lactation. Diagnoses were established on the basis of clinical symptoms, serum thyroxine and TRAb, thyroid ultrasound, and orbital computed tomography. Ficoll-Paque density gradient centrifugation was used to isolate PBMCs from approximately 11 ml of fresh peripheral blood. Total RNA was extracted with Trizol reagent, and quality was checked on an Agilent 2100 Bioanalyzer.

Sequencing was performed on blood. The chain joins TRBV12-3 or TRBV12-4 to TRBJ2-7; no D gene can be assigned with confidence. This clonotype was sampled from a man aged 18 to 30 with Graves' ophthalmopathy. CDR3 reads: CASSPALKQYF. The bases are TGTGCCAGCAGCCCAGCGCTCAAGCAGTACTTC.